Sequencing of this TCR beta chain was carried out in a study of OX40 agonist ivuxolimab in advanced cancers. A word on this clone: Compared with germline, one end of the junction differs, possibly owing to a read error.

This CDR3 has 14 residues. Germline V lookup: CDR1 LNHNV, CDR2 YYDKDF (reference sequence). Generated by immunoSEQ multiplex PCR, the TCRdb table keeps only in-frame clones and is missing some. The repertoire consists of around 1,200 clones, with about 80% occurring once and the leading ten covering 6.5% to 8.5%. This receptor was obtained from an adult with an advanced solid tumor such as melanoma, head and neck, liver or kidney cancer. Sampling was performed in a trial of the OX40 agonist ivuxolimab. V usage is TRBV15 and J usage is TRBJ1-2, with a tentative D call TRBD1 (5 bases). CDR3 coding DNA: TGTGCCAGCAGCTCCCGGGACGGCAACTATGGCTACACCTTC. It codes for CASSSRDGNYGYTF.